A single sample gave rise to the 3 T cell receptor beta chains below, sequenced in a study of early T cells in non-severe SARS-CoV-2 infection. TCRdb passed the 5' RACE reads through MiXCR, listing each CDR3 protein once. The sample holds just over 95,000 distinct CDR3 sequences, roughly 11% seen once. The source was whole blood, collected at baseline. The receptors were gathered from an adult who was a healthcare worker with PCR-confirmed SARS-CoV-2 infection or an uninfected control (not recorded which).

This clonotype occurred many times. This chain connects TRBV12-3 or TRBV12-4 to TRBJ2-7; D remains unclear. V dropped 9 bases and J dropped 2 bases, with 8 bases sitting between them. The CDR3 is made up of 11 amino acids. This CDR3 is CASGRTYEQYF. In nucleotides, the CDR3 is TGTGCCAGTGGACGGACCTACGAGCAGTACTTC.

This clonotype was picked up a small number of times. The rearrangement uses TRBV20-1 and TRBJ2-2, with TRBD2 matching 8 bases. CDR1 is DFQATT and CDR2 is SNEGSKA in the germline V gene (reference sequence). V lost 6 bases, J lost 2 bases, and 5 bases stayed unmatched. The length of the CDR3 is 14 residues. The CDR3 DNA sequence: TGCAGTGCCAGGAGCGGGGGCAACACCGGGGAGCTGTTTTTT. Protein sequence: CSARSGGNTGELFF.

J is TRBJ1-3 and V is TRBV6-5; the D is unclear. The V gene's germline CDR1 is MNHEY and CDR2 SVGAGI. This CDR3 has 13 residues. Trimming removed 6 bases at V and 3 bases at J, with 9 bases between. The CDR3 sequence: CASRTPGGNTIYF. The CDR3 DNA reads TGTGCCAGCAGAACCCCCGGTGGAAACACCATATATTTT.